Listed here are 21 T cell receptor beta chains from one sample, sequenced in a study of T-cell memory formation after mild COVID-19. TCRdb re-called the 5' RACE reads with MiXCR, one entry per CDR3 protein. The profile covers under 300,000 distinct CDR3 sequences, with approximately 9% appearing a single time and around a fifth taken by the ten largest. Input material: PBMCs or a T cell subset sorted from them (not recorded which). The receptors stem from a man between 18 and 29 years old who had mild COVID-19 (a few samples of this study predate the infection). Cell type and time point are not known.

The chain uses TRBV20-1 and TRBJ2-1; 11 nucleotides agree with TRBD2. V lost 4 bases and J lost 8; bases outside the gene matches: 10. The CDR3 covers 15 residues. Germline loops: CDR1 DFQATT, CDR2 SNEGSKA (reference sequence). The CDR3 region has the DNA TGCAGTGCTATTGGGATGCCGACTAGCGGGGATGAGCAGTTCTTC. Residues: CSAIGMPTSGDEQFF.

The CDR3 region is CSAKMSGGYNEQYF. The CDR3 DNA reads TGCAGTGCGAAGATGAGCGGAGGGTACAACGAGCAGTACTTC. V and J are TRBV20-1 and TRBJ2-7, with D possibly TRBD2 on 6 matching bases. V was clipped by 6 bases and J by 5 bases, with 20 bases between them. CDR1 is DFQATT, CDR2 SNEGSKA, per germline (reference sequence). The CDR3 has 14 amino acids.

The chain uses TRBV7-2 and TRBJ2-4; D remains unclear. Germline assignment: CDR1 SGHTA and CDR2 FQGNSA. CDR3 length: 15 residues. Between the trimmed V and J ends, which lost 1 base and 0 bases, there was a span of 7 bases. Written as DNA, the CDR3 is TGTGCCAGCAGCTTAGTCGGGTTAGCCAAAAACATTCAGTACTTC. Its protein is CASSLVGLAKNIQYF.

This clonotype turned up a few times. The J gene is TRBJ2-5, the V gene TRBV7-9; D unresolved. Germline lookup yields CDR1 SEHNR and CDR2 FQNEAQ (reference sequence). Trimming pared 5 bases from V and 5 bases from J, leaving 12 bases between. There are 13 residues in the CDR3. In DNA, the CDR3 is TGTGCCAGCAGCCCATCCTCTGAGGAGACCCAGTACTTC. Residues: CASSPSSEETQYF.

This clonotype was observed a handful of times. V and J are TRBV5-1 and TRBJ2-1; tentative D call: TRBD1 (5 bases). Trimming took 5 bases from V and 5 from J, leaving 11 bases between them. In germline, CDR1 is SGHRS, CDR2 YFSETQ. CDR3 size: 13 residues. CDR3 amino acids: CASRFYRNNEQFF. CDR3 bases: TGCGCCAGCAGGTTCTACAGGAACAATGAGCAGTTCTTC. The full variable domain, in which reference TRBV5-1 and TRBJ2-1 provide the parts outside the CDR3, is KAGVTQTPRYLIKTRGQQVTLSCSPISGHRSVSWYQQTPGQGLQFLFEYFSETQRNKGNFPGRFSGRQFSNSRSEMNVSTLELGDSALYLCASRFYRNNEQFFGPGTRLTVL.

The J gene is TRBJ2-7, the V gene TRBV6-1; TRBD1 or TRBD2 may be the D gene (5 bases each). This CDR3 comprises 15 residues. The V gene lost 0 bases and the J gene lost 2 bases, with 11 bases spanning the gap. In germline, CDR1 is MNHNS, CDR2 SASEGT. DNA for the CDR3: TGTGCCAGCAGTGAAGCGATGGGGGATCCCTACGAGCAGTACGTC. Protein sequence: CASSEAMGDPYEQYV.

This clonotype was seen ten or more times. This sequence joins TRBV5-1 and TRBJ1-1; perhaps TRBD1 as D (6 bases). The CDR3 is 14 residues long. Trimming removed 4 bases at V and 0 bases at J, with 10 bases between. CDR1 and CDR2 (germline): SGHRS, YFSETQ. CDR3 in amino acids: CASSTTGLNTEAFF. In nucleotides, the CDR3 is TGCGCCAGCAGCACGACAGGATTGAACACTGAAGCTTTCTTT.

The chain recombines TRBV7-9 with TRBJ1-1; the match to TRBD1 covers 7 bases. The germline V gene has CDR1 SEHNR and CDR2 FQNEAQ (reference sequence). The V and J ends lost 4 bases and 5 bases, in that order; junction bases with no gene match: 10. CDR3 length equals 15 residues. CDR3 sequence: CASSSLRQGSTEAFF. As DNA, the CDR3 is TGTGCCAGCAGCTCCCTGAGACAGGGAAGTACTGAAGCTTTCTTT.

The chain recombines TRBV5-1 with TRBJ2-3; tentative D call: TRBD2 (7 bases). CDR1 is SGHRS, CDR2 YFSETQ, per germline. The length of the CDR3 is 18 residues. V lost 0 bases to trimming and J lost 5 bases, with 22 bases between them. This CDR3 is CASSLVKATAGAGDTQYF. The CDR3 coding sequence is TGCGCCAGCAGCTTGGTCAAGGCGACGGCGGGGGCTGGAGATACGCAGTATTTT.

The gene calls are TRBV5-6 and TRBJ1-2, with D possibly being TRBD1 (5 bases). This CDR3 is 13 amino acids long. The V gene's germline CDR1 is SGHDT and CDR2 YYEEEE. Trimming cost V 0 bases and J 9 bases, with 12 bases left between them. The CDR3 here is CASSLAGGLRYTF. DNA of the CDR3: TGTGCCAGCAGCTTGGCTGGGGGATTGCGCTACACCTTC.

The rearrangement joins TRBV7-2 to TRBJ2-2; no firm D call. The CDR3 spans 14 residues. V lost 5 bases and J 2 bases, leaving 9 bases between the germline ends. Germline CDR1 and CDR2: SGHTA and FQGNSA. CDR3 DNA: TGTGCCAGCAGCCCCAATTTCAACACCGGGGAGCTGTTTTTT. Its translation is CASSPNFNTGELFF.

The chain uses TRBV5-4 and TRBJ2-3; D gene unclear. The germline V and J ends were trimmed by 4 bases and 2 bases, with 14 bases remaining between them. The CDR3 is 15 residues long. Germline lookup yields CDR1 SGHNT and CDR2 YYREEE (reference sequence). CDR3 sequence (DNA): TGTGCCAGCAGCCCACGGACCTCCGCCACAGATACGCAGTATTTT. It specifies CASSPRTSATDTQYF. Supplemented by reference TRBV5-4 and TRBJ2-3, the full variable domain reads ETGVTQSPTHLIKTRGQQVTLRCSSQSGHNTVSWYQQALGQGPQFIFQYYREEENGRGNFPPRFSGLQFPNYSSELNVNALELDDSALYLCASSPRTSATDTQYFGPGTRLTVL.

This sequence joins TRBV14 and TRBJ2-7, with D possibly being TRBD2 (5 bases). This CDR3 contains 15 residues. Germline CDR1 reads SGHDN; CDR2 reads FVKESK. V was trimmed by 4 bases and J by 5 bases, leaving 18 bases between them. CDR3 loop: CASSPLDSFHHEQYF. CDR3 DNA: TGTGCCAGCAGCCCGCTGGACTCCTTCCACCACGAGCAGTACTTC.

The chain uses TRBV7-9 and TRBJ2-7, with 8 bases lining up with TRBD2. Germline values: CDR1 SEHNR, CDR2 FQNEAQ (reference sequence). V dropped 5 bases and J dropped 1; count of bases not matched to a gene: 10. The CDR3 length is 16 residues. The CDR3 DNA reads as TGTGCCAGCAGCCCTCCGGGAGGGGTCAGTTCCTACGAGCAGTACTTC. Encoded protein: CASSPPGGVSSYEQYF.

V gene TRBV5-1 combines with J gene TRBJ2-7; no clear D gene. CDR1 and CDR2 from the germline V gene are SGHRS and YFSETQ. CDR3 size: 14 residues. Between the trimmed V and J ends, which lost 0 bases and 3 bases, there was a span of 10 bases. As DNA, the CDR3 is TGCGCCAGCAGCTTGGACGACTCTGACTACGAGCAGTACTTC. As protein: CASSLDDSDYEQYF.

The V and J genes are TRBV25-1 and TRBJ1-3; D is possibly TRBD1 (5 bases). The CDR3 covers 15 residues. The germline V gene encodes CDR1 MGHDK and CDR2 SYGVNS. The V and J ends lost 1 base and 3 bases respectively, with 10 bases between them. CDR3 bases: TGTGCCAGCAGTGAATTGCCAGGGTTTGGAAACACCATATATTTT. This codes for CASSELPGFGNTIYF.

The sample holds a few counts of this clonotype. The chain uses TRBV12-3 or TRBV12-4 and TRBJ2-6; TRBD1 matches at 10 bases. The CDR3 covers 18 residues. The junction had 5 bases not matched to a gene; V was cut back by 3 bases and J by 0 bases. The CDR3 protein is CASSLTGGDASGANVLTF. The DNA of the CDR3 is TGTGCCAGCAGTTTGACAGGGGGCGATGCCTCTGGGGCCAACGTCCTGACTTTC.

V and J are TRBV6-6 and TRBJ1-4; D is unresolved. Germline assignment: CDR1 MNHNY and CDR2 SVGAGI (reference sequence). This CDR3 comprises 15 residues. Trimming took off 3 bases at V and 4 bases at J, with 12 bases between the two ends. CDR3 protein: CASSYPGRRNEKLFF. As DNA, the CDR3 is TGTGCCAGCAGTTATCCGGGCAGGCGTAATGAAAAACTGTTTTTT.

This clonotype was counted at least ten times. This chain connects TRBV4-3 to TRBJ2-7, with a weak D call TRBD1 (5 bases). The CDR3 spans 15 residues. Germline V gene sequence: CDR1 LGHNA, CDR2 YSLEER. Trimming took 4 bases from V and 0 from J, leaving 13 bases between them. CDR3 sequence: CASSRLRESSYEQYF. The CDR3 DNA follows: TGCGCCAGCAGCCGTCTCAGGGAAAGCTCCTACGAGCAGTACTTC.

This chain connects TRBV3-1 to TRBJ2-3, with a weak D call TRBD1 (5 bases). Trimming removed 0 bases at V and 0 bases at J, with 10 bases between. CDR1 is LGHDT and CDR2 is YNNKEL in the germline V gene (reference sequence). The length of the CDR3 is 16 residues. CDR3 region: CASSQDLAGSTDTQYF. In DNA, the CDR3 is TGTGCCAGCAGCCAAGATTTGGCAGGGAGCACAGATACGCAGTATTTT.

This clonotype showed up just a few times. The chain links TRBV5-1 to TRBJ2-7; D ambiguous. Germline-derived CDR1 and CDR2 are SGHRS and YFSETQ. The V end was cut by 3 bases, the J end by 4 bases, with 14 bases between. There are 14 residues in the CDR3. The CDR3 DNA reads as TGCGCCAGCAGCTCGAGCGTGCAACGTTACGAGCAGTACTTC. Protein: CASSSSVQRYEQYF.